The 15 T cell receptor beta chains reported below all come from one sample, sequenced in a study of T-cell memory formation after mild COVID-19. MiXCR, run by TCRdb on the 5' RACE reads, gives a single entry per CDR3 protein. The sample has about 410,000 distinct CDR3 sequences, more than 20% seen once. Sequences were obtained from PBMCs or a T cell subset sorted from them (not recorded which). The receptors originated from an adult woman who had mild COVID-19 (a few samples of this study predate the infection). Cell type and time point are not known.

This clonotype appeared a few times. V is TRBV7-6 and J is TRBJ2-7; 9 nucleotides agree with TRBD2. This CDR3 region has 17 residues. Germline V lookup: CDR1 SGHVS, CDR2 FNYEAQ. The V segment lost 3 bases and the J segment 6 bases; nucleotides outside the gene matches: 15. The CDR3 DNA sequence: TGTGCCAGCAGCTTGAGCATGCCCGGGACTAGCATGAGCGAGCAGTACTTC. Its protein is CASSLSMPGTSMSEQYF.

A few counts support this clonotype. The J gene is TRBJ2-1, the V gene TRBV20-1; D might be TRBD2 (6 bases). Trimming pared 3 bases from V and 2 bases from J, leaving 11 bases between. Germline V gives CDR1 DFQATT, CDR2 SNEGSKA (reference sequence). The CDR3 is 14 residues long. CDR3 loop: CSASRRLAYNEQFF. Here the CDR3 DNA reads TGCAGTGCTAGTAGGCGACTAGCCTACAATGAGCAGTTCTTC.

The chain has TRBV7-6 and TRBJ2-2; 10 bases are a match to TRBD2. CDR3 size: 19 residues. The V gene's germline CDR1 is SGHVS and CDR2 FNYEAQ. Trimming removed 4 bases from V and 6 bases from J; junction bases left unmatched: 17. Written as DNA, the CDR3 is TGTGCCAGCAGCTCCCATCAATCCCGGTCGCTAGCGGGAGCCGGGGAGCTGTTTTTT. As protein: CASSSHQSRSLAGAGELFF.

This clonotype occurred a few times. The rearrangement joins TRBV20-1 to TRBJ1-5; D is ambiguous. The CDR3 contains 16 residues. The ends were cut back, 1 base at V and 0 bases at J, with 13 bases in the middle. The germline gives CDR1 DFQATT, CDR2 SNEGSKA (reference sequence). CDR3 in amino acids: CSARVSGLYSNQPQHF. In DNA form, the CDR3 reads TGCAGTGCTAGAGTTTCAGGACTCTATAGCAATCAGCCCCAGCATTTT.

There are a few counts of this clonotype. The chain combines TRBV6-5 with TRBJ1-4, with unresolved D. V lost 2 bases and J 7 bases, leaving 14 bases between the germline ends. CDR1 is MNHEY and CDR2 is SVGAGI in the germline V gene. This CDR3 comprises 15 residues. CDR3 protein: CASSYGNVGAEKLFF. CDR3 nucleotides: TGTGCCAGCAGTTACGGAAATGTAGGAGCTGAAAAACTGTTTTTT.

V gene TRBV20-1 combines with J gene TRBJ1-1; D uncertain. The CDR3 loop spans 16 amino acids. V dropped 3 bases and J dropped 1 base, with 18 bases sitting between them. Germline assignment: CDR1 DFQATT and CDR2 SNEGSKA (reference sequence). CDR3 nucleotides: TGCAGTGCTAGCACCTCCCATTTGCCGGCGAACACTGAAGCTTTCTTT. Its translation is CSASTSHLPANTEAFF.

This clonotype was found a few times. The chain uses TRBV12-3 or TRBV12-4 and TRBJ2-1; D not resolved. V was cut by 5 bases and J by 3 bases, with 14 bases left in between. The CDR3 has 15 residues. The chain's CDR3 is CASSPPGKRYNEQFF. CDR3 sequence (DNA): TGTGCCAGCAGTCCCCCAGGAAAACGCTACAATGAGCAGTTCTTC.

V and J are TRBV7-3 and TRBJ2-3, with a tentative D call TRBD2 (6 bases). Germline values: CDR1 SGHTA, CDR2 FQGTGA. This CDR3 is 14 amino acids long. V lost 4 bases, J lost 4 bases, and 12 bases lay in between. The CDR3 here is CASSSSTGADTQYF. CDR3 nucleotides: TGTGCCAGCAGCTCCTCGACGGGAGCAGATACGCAGTATTTT.

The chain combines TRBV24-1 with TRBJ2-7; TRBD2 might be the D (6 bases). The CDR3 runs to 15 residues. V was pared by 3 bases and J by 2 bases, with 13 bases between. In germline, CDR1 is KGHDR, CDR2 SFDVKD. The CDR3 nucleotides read TGTGCCACCAGTGATGGGGACTTGCCCGCCTACGAGCAGTACTTC. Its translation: CATSDGDLPAYEQYF.

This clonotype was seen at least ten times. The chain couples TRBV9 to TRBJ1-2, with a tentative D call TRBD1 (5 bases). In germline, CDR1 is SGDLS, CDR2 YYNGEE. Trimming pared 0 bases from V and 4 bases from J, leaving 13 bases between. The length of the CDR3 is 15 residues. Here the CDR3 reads CASSVGWAGTYGYTF. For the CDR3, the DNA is TGTGCCAGCAGCGTAGGTTGGGCAGGGACCTATGGCTACACCTTC.

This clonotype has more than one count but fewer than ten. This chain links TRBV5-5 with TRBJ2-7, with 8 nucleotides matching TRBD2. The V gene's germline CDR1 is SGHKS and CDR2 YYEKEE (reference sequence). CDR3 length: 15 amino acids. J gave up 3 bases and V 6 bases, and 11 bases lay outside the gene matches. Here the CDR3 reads CASTLESGSNYEQYF. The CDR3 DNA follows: TGTGCCAGCACCCTGGAAAGCGGGAGCAACTACGAGCAGTACTTC.

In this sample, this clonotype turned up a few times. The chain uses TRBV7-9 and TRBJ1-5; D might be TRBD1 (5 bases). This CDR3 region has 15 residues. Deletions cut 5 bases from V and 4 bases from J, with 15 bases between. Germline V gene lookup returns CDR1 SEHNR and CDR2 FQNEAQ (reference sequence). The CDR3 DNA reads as TGTGCCAGCAGCACAGAAGGCAGGGCTAATCAGCCCCAGCATTTT. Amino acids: CASSTEGRANQPQHF.

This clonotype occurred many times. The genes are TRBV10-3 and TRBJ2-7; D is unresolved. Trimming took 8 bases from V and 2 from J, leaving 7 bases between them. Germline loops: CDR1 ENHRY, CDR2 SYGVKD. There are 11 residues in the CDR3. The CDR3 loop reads CAIGTTYEQYF. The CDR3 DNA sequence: TGTGCCATCGGTACAACCTACGAGCAGTACTTC.

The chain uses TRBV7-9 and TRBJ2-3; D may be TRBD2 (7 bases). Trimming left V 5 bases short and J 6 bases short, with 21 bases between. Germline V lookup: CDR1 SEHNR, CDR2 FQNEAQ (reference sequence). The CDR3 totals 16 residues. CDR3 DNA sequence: TGTGCCAGCAGCCTTGGAGCGGGGCCCCAGGGGGATACGCAGTATTTT. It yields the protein CASSLGAGPQGDTQYF.

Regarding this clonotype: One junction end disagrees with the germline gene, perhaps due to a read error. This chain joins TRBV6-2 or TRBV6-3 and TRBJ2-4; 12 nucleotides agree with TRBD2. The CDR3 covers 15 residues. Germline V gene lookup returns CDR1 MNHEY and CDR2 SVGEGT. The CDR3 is CASSNAASGRARISF. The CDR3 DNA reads TGTGCCAGCAGTAACGCGGCTAGCGGGAGGGCTAGGATTAGTTTC.